These 23 T cell receptor beta chains originate from one sample sequenced in a study of T cells after yellow fever vaccination. TCRdb re-called the 5' RACE reads through MiXCR, storing one row per CDR3 protein. The table shows under 550,000 distinct CDR3 sequences, with 20% to 25% occurring only once. Material: PBMCs, obtained about 21 days after the first yellow fever vaccination. These receptors came from a man aged 18 to 29 who received the YFV17D yellow fever vaccine.

This sequence joins TRBV6-1 and TRBJ2-2; 8 bases fit TRBD1. V dropped 4 bases and J dropped 1; count of bases not matched to a gene: 2. Germline V lookup: CDR1 MNHNS, CDR2 SASEGT. This CDR3 comprises 15 residues. The CDR3 region has the DNA TGTGCCAGCAGTGGAGGGACAGGGAACACCGGGGAGCTGTTTTTT. Translated: CASSGGTGNTGELFF.

This clonotype was counted many times. The V and J genes are TRBV6-1 and TRBJ2-1, with 9 bases identical to TRBD2. V shed 7 bases and J 0 bases; nucleotides not matched to a gene: 10. Germline values: CDR1 MNHNS, CDR2 SASEGT. The CDR3 loop spans 17 amino acids. In nucleotides, the CDR3 is TGTGCCAGCACCCCGAATAGCGGGGGCCTCTCCTACAATGAGCAGTTCTTC. Its translation is CASTPNSGGLSYNEQFF.

The J gene is TRBJ1-1, the V gene TRBV19; a possible D gene is TRBD1 (5 bases). CDR3 length: 14 amino acids. Germline CDR1 reads LNHDA; CDR2 reads SQIVND (reference sequence). V gave up 6 bases and J gave up 2 bases, with 13 bases separating them. This CDR3 is CASSIGGANTEAFF. CDR3 DNA sequence: TGTGCCAGTAGCATCGGAGGGGCAAACACTGAAGCTTTCTTT.

This clonotype showed up just a few times. The chain couples TRBV7-2 to TRBJ1-1; 10 bases are a match to TRBD1. V was clipped by 6 bases and J by 7 bases; unmatched bases: 8. CDR1 SGHTA and CDR2 FQGNSA come from the germline V gene. CDR3 length equals 14 residues. The CDR3 DNA reads TGTGCCAGCAGTCCGCCGAGGACAGGGGGTGAAGCTTTCTTT. Amino acids: CASSPPRTGGEAFF.

The sample holds a few counts of this clonotype. The genes are TRBV19 and TRBJ2-4; D gene ambiguous. Deletions cut 8 bases from V and 4 bases from J, with 9 bases between. Germline CDR1 is LNHDA and CDR2 is SQIVND (reference sequence). The CDR3 is made up of 12 amino acids. The CDR3: CASAQVKNIQYF. The CDR3 region has the DNA TGTGCCAGTGCCCAGGTGAAAAACATTCAGTACTTC.

This clonotype was found a few times. V and J are TRBV5-1 and TRBJ2-7, with TRBD1 identical over 7 bases. CDR1 is SGHRS, CDR2 YFSETQ, per germline. This CDR3 is built from 15 residues. J was trimmed by 4 bases and V by 4 bases; bases with no gene match: 11. The CDR3 spells CASSPRQGSMYEQYF. In DNA form, the CDR3 reads TGCGCCAGCAGCCCTAGACAGGGATCTATGTACGAGCAGTACTTC.

This clonotype showed up just a few times. The V gene is TRBV5-1, the J gene TRBJ1-1; D not certain. V lost 2 bases to trimming and J lost 1 base, with 9 bases between them. In germline, CDR1 is SGHRS, CDR2 YFSETQ. This CDR3 comprises 14 residues. DNA of the CDR3: TGCGCCAGCAGCTTAATCGACGGGAACACTGAAGCTTTCTTT. Translation gives CASSLIDGNTEAFF. The variable domain in full, completed from reference TRBV5-1 and TRBJ1-1, reads KAGVTQTPRYLIKTRGQQVTLSCSPISGHRSVSWYQQTPGQGLQFLFEYFSETQRNKGNFPGRFSGRQFSNSRSEMNVSTLELGDSALYLCASSLIDGNTEAFFGQGTRLTVV.

This clonotype has just a few counts. The chain recombines TRBV7-2 with TRBJ2-2; D uncertain. There are 12 residues in the CDR3. The V end lost 1 base, the J end lost 7 bases, and 4 bases lay between the germline ends. The germline gives CDR1 SGHTA, CDR2 FQGNSA. In DNA form, the CDR3 reads TGTGCCAGCAGCTTAGATCTCGGGGAGCTGTTTTTT. Protein product: CASSLDLGELFF. The whole variable domain, remainder taken from reference TRBV7-2 and TRBJ2-2, is GAGVSQSPSNKVTEKGKDVELRCDPISGHTALYWYRQSLGQGLEFLIYFQGNSAPDKSGLPSDRFSAERTGGSVSTLTIQRTQQEDSAVYLCASSLDLGELFFGEGSRLTVL.

This clonotype was recorded a few times. The V and J genes are TRBV18 and TRBJ1-5; a weak D match, TRBD1 (5 bases). The CDR3 contains 13 residues. CDR1 is KGHSH, CDR2 LQKENI, per germline. The V and J ends lost 3 bases and 7 bases respectively, with 10 bases between them. DNA of the CDR3: TGTGCCAGCTCACCCCAGGGAGCCCAGCCCCAGCATTTT. This codes for CASSPQGAQPQHF.

The chain joins TRBV7-2 to TRBJ1-1; D might be TRBD1 (5 bases). This CDR3 comprises 12 residues. V was pared by 7 bases and J by 3 bases, with 9 bases between. Germline lookup yields CDR1 SGHTA and CDR2 FQGNSA. The chain's CDR3 is CASNPRDTEAFF. The DNA of the CDR3 is TGTGCCAGCAACCCCAGGGACACTGAAGCTTTCTTT.

The chain links TRBV24-1 to TRBJ2-7; D is ambiguous. V was shortened by 5 bases and J by 4 bases, with 5 bases between the two germline ends. Germline CDR1 reads KGHDR; CDR2 reads SFDVKD. The CDR3 is 11 amino acids. In DNA form, the CDR3 reads TGTGCCACCAGTGGCGGTTACGAGCAGTACTTC. Translation: CATSGGYEQYF.

The chain recombines TRBV7-2 with TRBJ2-7; 9 nucleotides line up with TRBD2. The CDR3 sequence is 16 residues long. With 4 bases clipped from V and 2 bases from J, the junction kept 9 bases outside the gene matches. Germline V gives CDR1 SGHTA, CDR2 FQGNSA. The CDR3 bases are TGTGCCAGCAGCTCAGCGGTCGGCGGGGGGGCCTACGAGCAGTACTTC. This gives the protein CASSSAVGGGAYEQYF.

This clonotype was counted only a few times. The rearrangement uses TRBV7-2 and TRBJ1-1; D may be TRBD1 (5 bases). V dropped 5 bases and J dropped 1 base, with 11 bases sitting between them. Germline V gives CDR1 SGHTA, CDR2 FQGNSA. This CDR3 comprises 14 residues. This CDR3 is CASSPGPPNTEAFF. As DNA, the CDR3 is TGTGCCAGCAGCCCGGGACCCCCGAACACTGAAGCTTTCTTT. Full variable domain (remainder filled in from reference TRBV7-2 and TRBJ1-1): GAGVSQSPSNKVTEKGKDVELRCDPISGHTALYWYRQSLGQGLEFLIYFQGNSAPDKSGLPSDRFSAERTGGSVSTLTIQRTQQEDSAVYLCASSPGPPNTEAFFGQGTRLTVV.

A few counts support this clonotype. This rearrangement joins TRBV5-6 to TRBJ2-5; no reliable D call. The V gene's germline CDR1 is SGHDT and CDR2 YYEEEE. V lost 4 bases and J 5 bases, leaving 12 bases between the germline ends. The CDR3 has 13 amino acids. Here the CDR3 reads CASSRRVGETQYF. The DNA for the CDR3 is TGTGCCAGCAGCCGAAGGGTCGGGGAGACCCAGTACTTC. The complete variable domain, with remaining parts taken from reference TRBV5-6 and TRBJ2-5, reads DAGVTQSPTHLIKTRGQQVTLRCSPKSGHDTVSWYQQALGQGPQFIFQYYEEEERQRGNFPDRFSGHQFPNYSSELNVNALLLGDSALYLCASSRRVGETQYFGPGTRLLVL.

The gene calls are TRBV6-1 and TRBJ1-3; 8 bases agree with TRBD1. The length of the CDR3 is 15 residues. V was clipped by 5 bases and J by 8 bases; unmatched bases: 11. CDR1 and CDR2 (germline): MNHNS, SASEGT. This chain's CDR3 is CASSPHRDRGYTIYF. CDR3 coding DNA: TGTGCCAGCAGTCCACACAGAGACAGGGGTTACACCATATATTTT.

In this sample, this clonotype turned up a few times. The rearrangement joins TRBV5-1 to TRBJ2-2; D is possibly TRBD1 (5 bases). Trimming removed 2 bases at V and 10 bases at J, with 15 bases between. The CDR3 length is 14 residues. Per germline, CDR1 SGHRS and CDR2 YFSETQ. CDR3 bases: TGCGCCAGCAGCTTCCAGGGATTTGGCGCGGAGCTGTTTTTT. Protein product: CASSFQGFGAELFF.

The genes are TRBV21-1 and TRBJ2-1; the table's D call of TRBD1 was not tested on the DNA. TRBV21-1 is reported as a pseudogene. The CDR3 contains 14 residues. The CDR3 bases are TGTGCCAGCAGCAAGACAGGGGGGTTTCATGAGCAGTTCTTC. It translates to CASSKTGGFHEQFF.

The chain uses TRBV29-1 and TRBJ1-4, with a possible D match to TRBD1 (5 bases). The V and J ends lost 7 bases and 6 bases respectively, with 21 bases between them. The V gene's germline CDR1 is SQVTM and CDR2 ANQGSEA. The CDR3 has 15 amino acids. CDR3 coding DNA: TGCAGCGCCCCGATGGGCGGGACCGGGGATGAAAAACTGTTTTTT. The encoded protein is CSAPMGGTGDEKLFF.

The V and J genes are TRBV7-9 and TRBJ2-7, with D perhaps TRBD1 (6 bases). The V end was cut by 5 bases, the J end by 1 base, with 15 bases between. CDR1 is SEHNR and CDR2 is FQNEAQ in the germline V gene (reference sequence). This CDR3 region has 15 residues. This CDR3 reads CASSADFGQSYEQYV. CDR3 nucleotides: TGTGCCAGCAGCGCCGACTTTGGACAGTCCTACGAGCAGTACGTC.

This clonotype was seen only a few times. This chain joins TRBV5-1 and TRBJ1-4; 7 bases line up with TRBD1. The CDR3 consists of 15 residues. Germline CDR1 and CDR2: SGHRS and YFSETQ. Trimming at V came to 1 base and at J to 8 bases, leaving 8 bases not matched to a gene. The CDR3 DNA sequence: TGCGCCAGCAGCTTGCCGACAGGGTTCGGGGAAAAACTGTTTTTT. Residues: CASSLPTGFGEKLFF.

The CDR3 reads CASSYDTSYEQYF. DNA for the CDR3: TGTGCCAGCAGCTACGACACCTCCTACGAGCAGTACTTC. The rearrangement links TRBV6-2 or TRBV6-3 to TRBJ2-7, with unresolved D. CDR1 is MNHEY, CDR2 SVGEGT, per germline. Trimming pared 6 bases from V and 0 bases from J, leaving 9 bases between. This CDR3 is 13 amino acids long.

The chain combines TRBV6-1 with TRBJ2-7; 8 nucleotides line up with TRBD1. Germline CDR1 reads MNHNS; CDR2 reads SASEGT. The length of the CDR3 is 13 residues. The junction had 2 bases not matched to a gene; V was cut back by 2 bases and J by 5 bases. DNA of the CDR3: TGTGCCAGCAGTGAATACAGGGGGAACGAGCAGTACGTC. Protein product: CASSEYRGNEQYV.

The chain links TRBV7-2 to TRBJ2-7; D might be TRBD2 (6 bases). The CDR3 covers 15 residues. The germline V gene has CDR1 SGHTA and CDR2 FQGNSA. The V gene lost 2 bases and the J gene lost 3 bases, with 14 bases spanning the gap. For the CDR3, the DNA is TGTGCCAGCAGCTTATCTGGACTACAAAACTACGAGCAGTACTTC. This sequence encodes CASSLSGLQNYEQYF.